This TCR beta chain was captured in a study of T-cell memory formation after mild COVID-19 (dated by TCRdb to the early 2020s). At the level of the whole study: TCR sequence clusters from the two donors were largely donor specific. T-cell clones expanding and contracting after mild COVID-19 in a couple of donors were tracked by longitudinal TCRalpha and TCRbeta repertoire sequencing. The cohort comprised two young, previously healthy adult volunteers, one female and one male. On the study overall, not on this receptor specifically: The study included only a couple of mild cases, and larger cohorts that include severe cases with pre-infection samples were judged to be necessary. Balanced CD4/CD8 phenotypes were observed for clones contracting from day 15 to 85, whereas a bias towards CD4+ was observed for a second wave of clones expanding from day 15 to 37. Contracting CD4+ clones appeared mostly in the CM and EM memory subsets, whereas CD8+ clones were enriched in EMRA. SARS-CoV-2 specificity was not confirmed for the second-wave clones peaking on day 37. The detection of some responding clones in pre-infection memory suggests that pre-existing cross-reactive memory T cells joined the SARS-CoV-2 response.

Ficoll-Paque density gradient centrifugation was the method used to isolate PBMCs. Reads for this sample came from an Illumina NovaSeq 6000. Using 5'RACE with constant-segment primers, TCRalpha and TCRbeta cDNA libraries were constructed, with sample barcodes and unique molecular identifiers added in the process. RNA was extracted from every sample with Trizol reagent. Amplification of the libraries took two PCR steps, and the second step added a second sample barcode plus Illumina TruSeq adapters. Sequencing of libraries was performed on an Illumina NovaSeq with 2 x 150 bp paired-end reads. The original pipeline was this. Reads were demultiplexed and collapsed into UMI-guided consensus sequences with migec v1.2.7. Using mixcr v2.1.11, the UMI consensuses were aligned to TRA and TRB V and J templates and assembled into clonotypes. Clonotypes were classified as expanded or contracted when called significant by both edgeR and NoisET, with noise models trained on biological replicates. For edgeR calls, the thresholds were a false discovery rate-adjusted p below 0.01 and a log2 fold-change of 1. As an exploratory analysis of dynamics, PCA with hierarchical clustering was applied to max-normalized trajectories of the 1000 most abundant clonotypes. Separately sequenced CD4+ and CD8+ repertoires were used to assign a CD4 or CD8 phenotype to each responding clone. TCRdb redid the processing of the public reads, applying fastp at Q25 and MiXCR, and retained in-frame beta chains. Duplicate CDR3 protein sequences are folded into a single record with the most common DNA and genes. These V and J calls originate from TCRdb's pipeline instead of the authors' own analysis. The sample table holds a few hundred thousand distinct CDR3 sequences, of which 28% were seen once. The top ten clones comprise 13% of the sample.

On this clonotype: Its antigen is unknown. Base qualities are not at hand, and no much larger clone is one base apart.

The junction shows trimming of 2 bases on V and 10 bases on J, plus 15 bases between the germline ends. The CDR3 starts with the cysteine, ends with the phenylalanine, and has 13 residues. The kept DNA is CDR3 alone, 39 bases in frame from the first base. The germline V gene (reference sequence) gives CDR1 as GTSNPN and CDR2 as SVGIG. This clonotype was sampled from an adult woman who had mild COVID-19 (a few samples of this study predate the infection). The sample titles of this study are shuffled in the database, so cell type and time point are left out; the donor was told from shared clones. The rearranged chain carries TRBV30 and TRBJ2-1, with a tentative D gene TRBD2 over 6 matching bases. The sample was PBMCs or a T cell subset sorted from them (not recorded which). CDR3 loop: CAWSPYTLAEQFF. Read as DNA, the sequence is TGTGCCTGGAGTCCCTATACTCTAGCGGAGCAGTTCTTC.